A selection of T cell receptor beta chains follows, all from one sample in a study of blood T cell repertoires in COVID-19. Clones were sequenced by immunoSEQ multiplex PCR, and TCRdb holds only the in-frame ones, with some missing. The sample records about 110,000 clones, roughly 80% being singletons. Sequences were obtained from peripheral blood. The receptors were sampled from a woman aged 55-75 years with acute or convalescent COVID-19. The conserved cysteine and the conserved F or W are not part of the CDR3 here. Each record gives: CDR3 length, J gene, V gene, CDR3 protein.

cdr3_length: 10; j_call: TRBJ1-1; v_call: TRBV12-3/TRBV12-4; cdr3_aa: ASRFGDTEAF
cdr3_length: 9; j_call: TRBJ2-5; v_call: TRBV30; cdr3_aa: AWSPGETQY
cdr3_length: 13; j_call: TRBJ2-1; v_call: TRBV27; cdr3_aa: ASSLRQGQYNEQF
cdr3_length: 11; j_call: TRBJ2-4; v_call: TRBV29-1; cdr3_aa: SVRSGQQNIQY
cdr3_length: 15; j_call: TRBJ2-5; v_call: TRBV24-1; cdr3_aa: ATSDSAGGLAFGTQY
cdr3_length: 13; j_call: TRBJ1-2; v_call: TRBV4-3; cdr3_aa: ASSQEVGRNYGYT
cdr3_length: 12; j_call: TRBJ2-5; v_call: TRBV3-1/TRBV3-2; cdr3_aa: ASSQRGRGGTQY
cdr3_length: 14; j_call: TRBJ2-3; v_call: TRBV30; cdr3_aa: AWSPPRDLHTDTQY
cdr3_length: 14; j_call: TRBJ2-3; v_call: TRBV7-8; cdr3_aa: ASSLSGGNRADTQY
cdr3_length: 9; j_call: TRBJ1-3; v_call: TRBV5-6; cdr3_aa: ASSLGEEPP
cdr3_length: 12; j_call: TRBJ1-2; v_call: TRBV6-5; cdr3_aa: ASSRRGTGGADT
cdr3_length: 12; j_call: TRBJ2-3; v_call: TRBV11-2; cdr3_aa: ASSSGQGTDTQY
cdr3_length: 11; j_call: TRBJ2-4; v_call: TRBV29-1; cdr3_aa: SVGGQGDDIQY
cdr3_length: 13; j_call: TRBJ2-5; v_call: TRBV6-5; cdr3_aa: ASSRPGDSGETQY
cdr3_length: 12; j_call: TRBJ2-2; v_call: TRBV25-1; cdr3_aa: ASSEYVGDGELF
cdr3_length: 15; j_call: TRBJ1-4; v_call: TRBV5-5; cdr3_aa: ASSLGPRAGAREKLF
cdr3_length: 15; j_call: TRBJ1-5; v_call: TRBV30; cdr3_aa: AWSSSMAGPSNQPQH
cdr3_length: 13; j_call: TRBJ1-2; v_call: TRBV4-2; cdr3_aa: ASSQEDREFSDYT
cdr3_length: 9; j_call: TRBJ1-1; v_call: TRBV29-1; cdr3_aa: SVTFGGRAF
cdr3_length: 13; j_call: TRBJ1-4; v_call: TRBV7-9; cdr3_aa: ASSFEGWGGEKLF
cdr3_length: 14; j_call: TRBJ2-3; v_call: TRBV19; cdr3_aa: ASSLWGGRIADTQY
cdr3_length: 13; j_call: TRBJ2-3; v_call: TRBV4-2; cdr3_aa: ASSDRLAGTDTQY
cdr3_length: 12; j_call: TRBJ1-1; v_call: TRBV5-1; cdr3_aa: ASSLGNRASEAF
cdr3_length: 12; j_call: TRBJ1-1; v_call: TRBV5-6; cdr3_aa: ASSLQGANTEAF
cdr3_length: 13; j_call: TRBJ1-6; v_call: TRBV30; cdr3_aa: AWSGESSYNSPLH
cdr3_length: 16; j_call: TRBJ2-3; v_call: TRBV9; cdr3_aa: ASSVVLAAPSSTDTQY
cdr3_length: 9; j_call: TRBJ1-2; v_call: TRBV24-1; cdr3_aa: ATRGSYGYT
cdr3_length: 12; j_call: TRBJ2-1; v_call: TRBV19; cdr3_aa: ASSIRQGFHEQF
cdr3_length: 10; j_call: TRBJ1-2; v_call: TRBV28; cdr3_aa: ASSLPGYGYT
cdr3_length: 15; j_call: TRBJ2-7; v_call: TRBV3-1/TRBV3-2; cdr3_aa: ASSQDMFGGASYEQY
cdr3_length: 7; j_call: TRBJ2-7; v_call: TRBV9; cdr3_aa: AMRGVQY
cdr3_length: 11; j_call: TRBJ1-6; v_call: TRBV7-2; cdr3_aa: ASRGQNNSPLH
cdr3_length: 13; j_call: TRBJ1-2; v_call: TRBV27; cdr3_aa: ASGIGPRDYYGYT
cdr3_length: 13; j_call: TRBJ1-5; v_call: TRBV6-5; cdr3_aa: ASSYSLTSNQPQH
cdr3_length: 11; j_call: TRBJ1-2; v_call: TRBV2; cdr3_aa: ASEVRGRRGYT
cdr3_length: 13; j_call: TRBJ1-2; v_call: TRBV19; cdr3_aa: ASSQPTGQSAGYT
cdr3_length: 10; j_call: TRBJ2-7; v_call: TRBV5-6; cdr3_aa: ASSYQGYEQY
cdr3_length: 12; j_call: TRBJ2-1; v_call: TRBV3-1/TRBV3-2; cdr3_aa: ASSRDRGYNEQF
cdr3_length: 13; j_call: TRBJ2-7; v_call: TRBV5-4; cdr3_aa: ASSLGQGWSYEQY
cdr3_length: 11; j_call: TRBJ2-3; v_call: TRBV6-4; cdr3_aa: ASSLDRTDTQY
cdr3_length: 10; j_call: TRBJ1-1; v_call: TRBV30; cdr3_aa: AWSEQAREAF
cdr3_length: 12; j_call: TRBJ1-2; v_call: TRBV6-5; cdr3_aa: ASSYGTGDYGYT